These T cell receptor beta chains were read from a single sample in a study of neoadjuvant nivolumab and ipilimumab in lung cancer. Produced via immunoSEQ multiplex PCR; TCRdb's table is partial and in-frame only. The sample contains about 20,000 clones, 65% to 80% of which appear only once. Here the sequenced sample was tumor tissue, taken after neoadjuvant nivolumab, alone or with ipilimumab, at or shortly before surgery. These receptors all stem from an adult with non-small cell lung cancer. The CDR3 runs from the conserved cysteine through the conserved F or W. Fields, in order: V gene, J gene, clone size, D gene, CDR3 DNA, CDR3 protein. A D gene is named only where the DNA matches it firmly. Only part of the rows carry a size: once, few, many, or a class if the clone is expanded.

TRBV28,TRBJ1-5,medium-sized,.,TGTGCCAGCAGTTTGGTAGAGGGAGAGGGCAATCAGCCCCAGCATTTT,CASSLVEGEGNQPQHF
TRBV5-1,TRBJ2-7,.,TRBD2,TGCGCCAGCAGCGGGACTAGCGGGAGGGTCTACGAGCAGTACTTC,CASSGTSGRVYEQYF
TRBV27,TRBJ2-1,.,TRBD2,TGTGCCAGCAGTTTAGGATTTATGGGCGGGAGGGTCAATGAGCAGTTCTTC,CASSLGFMGGRVNEQFF
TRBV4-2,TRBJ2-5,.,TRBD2,TGTGCCAGCAGCGTACTAGCGAATCAAGAGACCCAGTACTTC,CASSVLANQETQYF
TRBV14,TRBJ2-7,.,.,TGTGCCAGCAGCCAGCATGGGGGCTTAAGCTCCTACGAGCAGTACTTC,CASSQHGGLSSYEQYF
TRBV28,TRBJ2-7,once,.,TGTGCCAGCAGTTCCCCCGGAAGGGACGAGCAGTACTTC,CASSSPGRDEQYF
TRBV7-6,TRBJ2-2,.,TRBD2,TGTGCCAGCAGCTTAGTGACTAGCGCGAACACCGGGGAGCTGTTTTTT,CASSLVTSANTGELFF
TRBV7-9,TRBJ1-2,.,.,TGTGCCAGTGACGCGGTCTACTATGGCTACACCTTC,CASDAVYYGYTF
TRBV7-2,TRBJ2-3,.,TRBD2,TGTGCCAGCATTAGACTAGCGGGAGGAGCAGATACGCAGTATTTT,CASIRLAGGADTQYF
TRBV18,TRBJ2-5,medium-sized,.,TGTGCCAGCTCACCACCTGGGTACGGGACCCAGTACTTC,CASSPPGYGTQYF
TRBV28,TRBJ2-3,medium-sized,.,TGTGCCAGCAGTTTCGGGGACCTTGGCACAGATACGCAGTATTTT,CASSFGDLGTDTQYF
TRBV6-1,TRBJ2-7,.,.,TGTGCCAGCCTAACCGGGACGGGCTTTTCCTACGAGCAGTACTTC,CASLTGTGFSYEQYF
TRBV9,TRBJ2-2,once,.,TGTGCCAGCAGCGTTATAGCGGACAACACCGGGGAGCTGTTTTTT,CASSVIADNTGELFF
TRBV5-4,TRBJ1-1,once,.,TGTGCCAGCAGCCTGGGGGGGGTACTCACTGAAGCTTTCTTT,CASSLGGVLTEAFF
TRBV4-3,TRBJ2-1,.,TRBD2,TGCGCCAGCAGCCAAAGCCCGGGACTAGCGCAGTTCTTC,CASSQSPGLAQFF
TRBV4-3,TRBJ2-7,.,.,TGCGCCAGCAGCCAAGATGGCATTTCTCTGGGCGAGCAGTACTTC,CASSQDGISLGEQYF
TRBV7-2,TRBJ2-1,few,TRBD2,TGTGCCAGCAGCGAACAACCCAAGGGGACTACTTTATCCCATGAGCAGTTCTTC,CASSEQPKGTTLSHEQFF
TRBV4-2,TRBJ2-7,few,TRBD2,TGTGCCAGCAGCCCCTCCCCAGCGGGAGGAGGATACGAGCAGTACTTC,CASSPSPAGGGYEQYF
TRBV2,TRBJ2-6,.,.,TGTGCCGGACGCCCCTCTGGGGCCAACGTCCTGACTTTC,CAGRPSGANVLTF
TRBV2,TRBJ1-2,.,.,TGTGCCAGCAGGGAGGCCGGGACTGGCTATGGCTACACCTTC,CASREAGTGYGYTF
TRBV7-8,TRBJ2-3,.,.,TGTGCCAGCAGCTTATTGTTGACGGATACGCAGTATTTT,CASSLLLTDTQYF
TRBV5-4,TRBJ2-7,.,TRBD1,TGTGCCAGCAGCCCGGGACAGAGCTACGAGCAGTACTTC,CASSPGQSYEQYF
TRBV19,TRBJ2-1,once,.,TGTGCCAGTAGTGCCCGACAGAGAGATGAGCAGTTCTTC,CASSARQRDEQFF
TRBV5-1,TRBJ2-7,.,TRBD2,TGCGCCAGCAGCTTATCTGCGGGGGGAAGGTCCTACGAGCAGTACTTC,CASSLSAGGRSYEQYF
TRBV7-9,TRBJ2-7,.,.,TGTGCCAGCAGCTTAATAGGCAGGGGACTAAGCTCCTACGAGCAGTACTTC,CASSLIGRGLSSYEQYF